In this sample, the clone carrying this T cell receptor beta chain turned up a few times. This sample was included in a study of patients and donors after allogeneic stem cell transplantation. TCRdb called the RT-PCR reads again in MiXCR, with one record for every CDR3 protein. The sample contains some 960,000 distinct CDR3 sequences, approximately 19% of which appear only once. With 4 bases removed from V and 4 bases from J, the gap between germline ends came to 16 bases. CDR3 length equals 15 residues. Germline lookup yields CDR1 LGHNA and CDR2 YSLEER. This chain links TRBV4-3 with TRBJ1-2, with D possibly TRBD1 on 6 matching bases. The clonotype was recovered from a human donor who was either an allogeneic HSCT recipient or a stem cell or donor lymphocyte infusion donor (not recorded which). It is not recorded whose cells these are; they may come from a transplant donor. Material: blood, either unsorted or a sorted T cell fraction (not recorded which). The CDR3 loop is CASSRDRIPLYGYTF. The CDR3 bases are TGCGCCAGCAGCCGCGACAGGATCCCCCTCTATGGCTACACCTTC.